The sequence of this T cell receptor (beta chain) was determined in a study of cytomegalovirus exposure and HLA in healthy donors. CDR3 length equals 14 residues. Germline loops: CDR1 MDHEN, CDR2 SYDVKM. The V and J ends lost 5 bases and 4 bases, in that order; junction bases with no gene match: 7. With 60 Vbeta and 13 Jbeta primers, the PCR was carried out. The protocol was immunoSEQ multiplex PCR, while the TCRdb copy is restricted to in-frame clones and leaves out a portion. The sample has 100,000 to 150,000 clones. Material for sequencing was PBMCs. The clonotype was recovered from a woman between 40 and 50 years old in good health and CMV-seronegative. The rearrangement links TRBV28 to TRBJ1-2; 7 nucleotides line up with TRBD1. CDR3 DNA: TGTGCCAGCAGTCTAGGGGGACAGCTCTATGGCTACACCTTC. This codes for CASSLGGQLYGYTF.